These 8 T cell receptor delta chains share one sample of origin, sequenced in a study of Vδ1+ human thymocytes. The study's findings and limits: Thymic TRG and TRD repertoires appeared highly polyclonal, with Gaussian CDR3 length distributions.

These receptors' targets are unknown. RNA was extracted from the cells and then reverse transcribed. The CDR3 regions were amplified by multiplex PCR from V-gene primers to a constant-region primer. TCRdb processed the multiplex PCR reads again with the CATT caller. The sample has tens of thousands of delta-chain clones; approximately 30% are singletons. Sequencing input: Vdelta1+ gamma-delta thymocytes from the thymus. Subset given: FACS-sorted CD3+ TCRalphabeta- TCRVdelta1+ TCRVdelta2- thymocytes. Every receptor here comes from a boy younger than two who had congenital heart surgery.

This clone showed up many times. Different DNA sequences within this sample yield the same CDR3. V usage is TRDV1 and J usage is TRDJ1, with a weak D call TRDD3 (6 bases). Germline V gene data show CDR1 as TSWWSYY and CDR2 as QGS. This CDR3 spans 16 amino acids. V was clipped by 2 bases and J by 0 bases, with 13 bases between them. CDR3 nucleotides: TGTGCTCTTGGGGAATGCGTGGGGGCCCACACCGATAAACTCATCTTT. Amino acids: CALGECVGAHTDKLIF.

The table lists this clone with a few counts. At the DNA level, this CDR3 is encoded by other sequences in the same sample as well. This chain uses TRDV1 with TRDJ1; 9 nucleotides agree with TRDD3. The length of the CDR3 is 23 residues. The junction had 25 bases not matched to a gene; V was cut back by 2 bases and J by 0 bases. Germline loops: CDR1 TSWWSYY, CDR2 QGS. The CDR3 DNA reads as TGTGCTCTTGGGGAAGGTTCCGTCATCCGGTACTGGGGGAGAAGGGAGTACACCGATAAACTCATCTTT. Translating it yields CALGEGSVIRYWGRREYTDKLIF.

The J gene is TRDJ1, the V gene TRDV1; D is unclear. This CDR3 contains 17 residues. Germline lookup yields CDR1 TSWWSYY and CDR2 QGS. The V end lost 0 bases, the J end lost 1 base, and 15 bases lay between the germline ends. The DNA of the CDR3 is TGTGCTCTTGGGGAACTACCGCGGATTGTTCGCACCGATAAACTCATCTTT. Amino acids: CALGELPRIVRTDKLIF.

This clone was counted only a few times. The sample has other DNA sequences that encode this CDR3 too. J is TRDJ1 and V is TRDV1; 11 nucleotides line up with TRDD3. The CDR3 loop spans 21 amino acids. V dropped 4 bases and J dropped 0; count of bases not matched to a gene: 19. CDR1 and CDR2 from the germline V gene are TSWWSYY and QGS. The chain's CDR3 is CALGVLLTLGDRSPYTDKLIF. Here the CDR3 DNA reads TGTGCTCTTGGGGTCCTACTGACACTGGGGGATAGGTCGCCTTACACCGATAAACTCATCTTT.

This clone is medium-sized by share. The V call is TRDV1, the J call TRDJ1; tentative D call: TRDD3 (6 bases). The CDR3 contains 19 residues. Germline CDR1 is TSWWSYY and CDR2 is QGS. With 5 bases removed from V and 3 bases from J, the gap between germline ends came to 28 bases. This CDR3 reads CALGSDTGYRGRGADKLIF. The CDR3 DNA is TGTGCTCTTGGGTCTGATACGGGTTACCGCGGTAGGGGCGCCGATAAACTCATCTTT.

In its sample, this clone was seen a few times. The chain is built from TRDV1 and TRDJ1, with TRDD3 as a possible D gene (5 bases). This CDR3 comprises 22 residues. CDR1 TSWWSYY and CDR2 QGS come from the germline V gene. The V end was cut by 0 bases, the J end by 1 base, with 30 bases between. CDR3 in DNA: TGTGCTCTTGGGGAACTATCCTCTTTACCCGGGGGGGGCGGTAAGTGCACCGATAAACTCATCTTT. It translates to CALGELSSLPGGGGKCTDKLIF.

By share of the sample, this clone is medium-sized. This chain links TRDV2 with TRDJ1; unclear D gene. The CDR3 is 12 residues long. Trimming left V 0 bases short and J 7 bases short, with 8 bases between. The germline V gene encodes CDR1 GEAIGNYY and CDR2 EKD. The CDR3 nucleotides read TGTGCCTGTGACACCCGGGAGTTTAAACTCATCTTT. Translation: CACDTREFKLIF.

Comment on this clone: This same CDR3 is encoded by further DNA sequences in the sample. The gene calls are TRDV1 and TRDJ1, with D unresolved. V lost 0 bases and J lost 0, with 23 bases in between. Germline CDR1 and CDR2: TSWWSYY and QGS. This CDR3 has 20 residues. The CDR3 coding sequence is TGTGCTCTTGGGGAACTTCGAGGTGGTTGGCCCCACTTTAACACCGATAAACTCATCTTT. It encodes CALGELRGGWPHFNTDKLIF.